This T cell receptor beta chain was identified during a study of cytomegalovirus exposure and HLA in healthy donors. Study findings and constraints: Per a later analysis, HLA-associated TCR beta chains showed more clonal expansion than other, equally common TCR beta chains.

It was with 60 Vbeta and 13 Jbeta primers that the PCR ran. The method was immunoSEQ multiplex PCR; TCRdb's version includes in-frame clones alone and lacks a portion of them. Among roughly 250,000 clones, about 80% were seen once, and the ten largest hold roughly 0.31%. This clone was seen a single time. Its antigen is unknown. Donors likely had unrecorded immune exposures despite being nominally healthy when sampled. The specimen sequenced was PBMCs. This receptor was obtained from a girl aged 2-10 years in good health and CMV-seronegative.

The CDR3 DNA reads as TGCAGCGTTGTCGTTGTGGGACAGAAAGTTGCAACTAATGAAAAACTGTTTTTT. Amino acid sequence: CSVVVVGQKVATNEKLFF. The chain recombines TRBV29-1 with TRBJ1-4; 7 positions agree with TRBD1. The CDR3 has 18 residues. Germline CDR1 reads SQVTM; CDR2 reads ANQGSEA. J lost 0 bases, V lost 4 bases, and 14 bases had no gene match.